The next 29 T cell receptor beta chains were all read from a single sample in a study of T cells in Graves' hyperthyroidism and ophthalmopathy. RNA transcripts served as the template for amplifying TCR beta CDR3 regions. TCR CDR3 regions were first amplified by RT-PCR with HTBI primers. MiXCR, run by TCRdb on the multiplex PCR reads, gives a single entry per CDR3 protein. The top ten clones hold roughly 49% of a sample with a few hundred thousand distinct CDR3 sequences, 15% to 20% of them seen once. Sequenced sample: blood. These receptors all come from a woman in her forties or fifties with Graves' hyperthyroidism.

At least ten counts were recorded for this clonotype. The chain employs TRBV2 and TRBJ2-5; D may be TRBD1 or TRBD2 (7 bases each). Trimming cost V 5 bases and J 5 bases, with 15 bases left between them. The CDR3 covers 14 residues. Germline-derived CDR1 and CDR2 are SNHLY and FYNNEI. Here the CDR3 DNA reads TGTGCCAGCAGTTATCGACAGGGAGGGGAGACCCAGTACTTC. This gives the protein CASSYRQGGETQYF.

The chain uses TRBV7-9 and TRBJ1-2; D is possibly TRBD1 (5 bases). Trimming stripped 5 bases from V and 4 bases from J, with 17 bases between. The CDR3 runs 15 residues. Germline V gene data show CDR1 as SEHNR and CDR2 as FQNEAQ (reference sequence). The CDR3 region has the DNA TGTGCCAGCAGCCGAGCAGGGAGAGGTCCCTATGGCTACACCTTC. It encodes CASSRAGRGPYGYTF.

As concerns this clonotype: One end of the junction is discordant with germline, which a read error may explain. For the CDR3, the DNA is TGTGCCATCAGTGAGCTGGGAGCGGGACAGCCTACACATACGCAGTATTTT. This encodes CAISELGAGQPTHTQYF. The J gene is TRBJ2-3, the V gene TRBV2; possibly TRBD1 or TRBD2 for D (7 bases each). Germline V gene lookup returns CDR1 SNHLY and CDR2 FYNNEI. CDR3 length equals 17 residues.

This clonotype has a handful of counts. This chain uses TRBV13 with TRBJ2-3, with 9 nucleotides matching TRBD2. The CDR3 is 20 amino acids. V lost 2 bases and J lost 2; bases outside the gene matches: 17. The germline V gene encodes CDR1 PRHDT and CDR2 FYEKMQ (reference sequence). As DNA, the CDR3 is TGTGCCAGCAGCTTACCGCCGTCGTTCGGCGGGGGGGAAAACACAGATACGCAGTATTTT. Its translation: CASSLPPSFGGGENTDTQYF.

This clonotype was counted only a few times. The genes are TRBV7-8 and TRBJ2-1; 9 nucleotides line up with TRBD2. V lost 8 bases to trimming and J lost 7 bases; unmatched junction nucleotides: 6. Germline V lookup: CDR1 SGHVS, CDR2 FQNEAQ. CDR3 size: 13 residues. DNA of the CDR3: TGTGCCAGCGGTAGCGGGAGATTTAATGAGCAGTTCTTC. This sequence encodes CASGSGRFNEQFF.

V is TRBV18 and J is TRBJ1-2; the D is unclear. This CDR3 contains 14 residues. V was clipped by 5 bases and J by 4 bases, with 14 bases between them. In germline, CDR1 is KGHSH, CDR2 LQKENI. The CDR3 DNA reads as TGTGCCAGCTCATCAAAGCAGTTTTCCTATGGCTACACCTTC. It is translated as CASSSKQFSYGYTF.

This clonotype was counted a few times. The chain combines TRBV15 with TRBJ1-5, with D perhaps matching TRBD1 (5 bases). The CDR3 runs to 16 residues. Between the trimmed V and J ends, which lost 6 bases and 3 bases, there was a span of 18 bases. CDR1 is LNHNV and CDR2 is YYDKDF in the germline V gene (reference sequence). The CDR3 DNA sequence: TGTGCCACCAGAAAATACCGGGACGTCCTCAATCAGCCCCAGCATTTT. Encoded protein: CATRKYRDVLNQPQHF.

The J gene is TRBJ1-5, the V gene TRBV5-1; D not resolved. Germline loops: CDR1 SGHRS, CDR2 YFSETQ. Trimming left V 5 bases short and J 6 bases short, with 21 bases between. The CDR3 extends over 16 amino acids. DNA for the CDR3: TGCGCCAGCAGGCCGGGTGCCGAGGACCCTCCTCAGCCCCAGCATTTT. This sequence encodes CASRPGAEDPPQPQHF.

This clonotype was counted at least ten times. The V gene is TRBV2, the J gene TRBJ1-1; maybe TRBD1 (6 bases). The germline CDR1 and CDR2 sequences are SNHLY and FYNNEI. The CDR3 has 13 residues. Trimming removed 7 bases at V and 8 bases at J, with 17 bases between. Here the CDR3 DNA reads TGTGCCAGCACCGGGGGCAGACGTCTGGAAGCTTTCTTT. Translated: CASTGGRRLEAFF. Variable domain in full (rest from reference TRBV2 and TRBJ1-1): EPEVTQTPSHQVTQMGQEVILRCVPISNHLYFYWYRQILGQKVEFLVSFYNNEISEKSEIFDDQFSVERPDGSNFTLKIRSTKLEDSAMYFCASTGGRRLEAFFGQGTRLTVV.

The V and J genes are TRBV28 and TRBJ2-7, with 7 bases identical to TRBD1. V shed 5 bases, J shed 3 bases, and the junction held 13 bases outside the gene matches. Germline V lookup: CDR1 MDHEN, CDR2 SYDVKM. This CDR3 comprises 16 residues. Here the CDR3 reads CASSGNDRASFYEQYF. The CDR3 DNA is TGTGCCAGCAGTGGGAACGACAGGGCGAGCTTCTACGAGCAGTACTTC. Using reference TRBV28 and TRBJ2-7 for the parts outside the CDR3, the full variable domain is DVKVTQSSRYLVKRTGEKVFLECVQDMDHENMFWYRQDPGLGLRLIYFSYDVKMKEKGDIPEGYSVSREKKERFSLILESASTNQTSMYLCASSGNDRASFYEQYFGPGTRLTVT.

The chain recombines TRBV29-1 with TRBJ2-7; TRBD1 aligns across 12 bases. Germline V CDR1 and CDR2: SQVTM, ANQGSEA. The CDR3 runs to 16 residues. Unmatched junction bases numbered 12, after V lost 4 bases and J lost 5 bases. The CDR3 protein is CSVVSQNRDRGHEQYF. DNA for the CDR3: TGCAGCGTTGTGAGCCAAAACCGGGACAGGGGGCACGAGCAGTACTTC.

The chain couples TRBV7-9 to TRBJ1-1; D might be TRBD1 (6 bases). Looked up from germline, CDR1 is SEHNR and CDR2 is FQNEAQ (reference sequence). V was shortened by 11 bases and J by 1 base, with 8 bases between the two germline ends. CDR3 length: 11 amino acids. The CDR3 spells CAGQKNTEAFF. Written as DNA, the CDR3 is TGTGCCGGACAGAAGAACACTGAAGCTTTCTTT.

This clonotype was counted ten times or more. The CDR3 loop reads CASSLAGTSANNEQFF. CDR3 nucleotides: TGTGCCAGCAGCTTAGCCGGGACTAGCGCAAACAATGAGCAGTTCTTC. The chain has TRBV7-2 and TRBJ2-1; 10 nucleotides line up with TRBD2. Germline loops: CDR1 SGHTA, CDR2 FQGNSA. Unmatched junction bases numbered 4, after V lost 0 bases and J lost 5 bases. This CDR3 comprises 16 residues.

This clonotype was seen ten or more times. The chain employs TRBV9 and TRBJ2-3, with TRBD2 matching 13 bases. Germline loops: CDR1 SGDLS, CDR2 YYNGEE. V was pared by 5 bases and J by 4 bases, with 1 base of the junction left unmatched. This CDR3 comprises 14 residues. CDR3 sequence: CASSTSGRADTQYF. CDR3 sequence (DNA): TGTGCCAGCAGTACTAGCGGGAGGGCAGATACGCAGTATTTT.

V usage is TRBV7-9 and J usage is TRBJ2-3; TRBD2 agrees at 9 bases. Trimming at V came to 4 bases and at J to 2 bases, leaving 7 bases not matched to a gene. Germline CDR1 and CDR2: SEHNR and FQNEAQ (reference sequence). The CDR3 extends over 16 amino acids. The CDR3 DNA follows: TGTGCCAGCAGCTCCGCCAGCGGGGGGCCCACAGATACGCAGTATTTT. Protein: CASSSASGGPTDTQYF.

The table lists this clonotype with a few counts. The V gene is TRBV30, the J gene TRBJ2-1; D gene uncertain. The germline V and J ends were trimmed by 1 base and 6 bases, with 16 bases remaining between them. Germline lookup yields CDR1 GTSNPN and CDR2 SVGIG (reference sequence). The length of the CDR3 is 15 residues. As DNA, the CDR3 is TGTGCCTGGAGTGCCCCCTTCAGGCATGGCAATGAGCAGTTCTTC. It is translated as CAWSAPFRHGNEQFF.

Ten or more counts support this clonotype. V is TRBV20-1 and J is TRBJ2-7; TRBD1 might be the D (6 bases). The CDR3 runs 15 residues. Germline-derived CDR1 and CDR2 are DFQATT and SNEGSKA (reference sequence). V was shortened by 0 bases and J by 4 bases, with 16 bases between the two germline ends. The CDR3 sequence: CSARDPGLGGYEQYF. The CDR3 DNA sequence: TGCAGTGCTAGAGATCCCGGGCTAGGGGGATACGAGCAGTACTTC.

In this sample, this clonotype turned up a few times. This chain joins TRBV4-1 and TRBJ2-7, with D unclear. CDR3 length: 14 amino acids. Germline CDR1 reads MGHRA; CDR2 reads YSYEKL. Between the trimmed V and J ends, which lost 0 bases and 4 bases, there was a span of 10 bases. CDR3 region: CASSQDKWGYEQYF. DNA of the CDR3: TGCGCCAGCAGCCAAGATAAATGGGGTTACGAGCAGTACTTC.

There are many counts of this clonotype. The V gene is TRBV20-1, the J gene TRBJ2-6, with a weak D call TRBD2 (6 bases). Germline CDR1 and CDR2: DFQATT and SNEGSKA (reference sequence). CDR3 length equals 16 residues. The ends were cut back, 6 bases at V and 3 bases at J, with 18 bases in the middle. CDR3 coding DNA: TGCAGTGCCCTTGGACGGGGGTTAGGTGGGGCCAACGTCCTGACTTTC. It yields the protein CSALGRGLGGANVLTF.

A word on this clonotype: A junction boundary mismatches the germline segment, possibly from a read error. The CDR3 DNA is TGCGCCAGCAGGCCGCTCCTACAGGGGGCCTCACCCCTCCACTTT. Its translation is CASRPLLQGASPLHF. J is TRBJ1-6 and V is TRBV9; TRBD1 agrees at 9 bases. This CDR3 is 15 amino acids long. CDR1 is SGDLS, CDR2 YYNGEE, per germline.

Worth noting for this clonotype: The final CDR3 position lacks the conserved phenylalanine or tryptophan, pointing to a likely read error. V is TRBV27 and J is TRBJ2-7, with TRBD2 as a possible D gene (5 bases). Germline V gives CDR1 MNHEY, CDR2 SMNVEV (reference sequence). Trimming removed 5 bases from V and 3 bases from J, with 11 bases in between. The CDR3 consists of 13 residues. CDR3: CASSETRGYEQYL. Written as DNA, the CDR3 is TGTGCCAGCAGTGAAACCCGGGGCTACGAGCAGTACCTC.

This clonotype has more than one count but fewer than ten. The chain has TRBV29-1 and TRBJ1-1; D call uncertain. CDR1 SQVTM and CDR2 ANQGSEA come from the germline V gene. The CDR3 runs 14 residues. Between the trimmed V and J ends, which lost 3 bases and 3 bases, there was a span of 14 bases. CDR3 sequence reads: CSVENRERHTEAFF. DNA of the CDR3: TGCAGCGTTGAGAACCGGGAACGGCACACTGAAGCTTTCTTT.

This clonotype was picked up a small number of times. This chain connects TRBV24-1 to TRBJ2-2; D gene unclear. Trimming left V 12 bases short and J 1 base short, with 8 bases between. Germline V gives CDR1 KGHDR, CDR2 SFDVKD. The CDR3 runs 12 residues. The CDR3 reads CAAKRNTGELFF. The CDR3 DNA is TGTGCCGCAAAAAGGAACACCGGGGAGCTGTTTTTT.

This clonotype was counted between two and nine times. This could be a read error, since a much larger clone is one nucleotide away. The chain is built from TRBV6-1 and TRBJ2-1; 10 bases agree with TRBD1. The CDR3 spans 13 residues. Per the germline V gene, CDR1 is MNHNS and CDR2 is SASEGT. The CDR3 DNA follows: TGTGCCGGCAGTGTGGGACAGGGGATTGAGCAGTTCTTC. Translating gives CAGSVGQGIEQFF.

This clonotype was observed at least ten times. The chain uses TRBV7-9 and TRBJ2-7; tentatively, D is TRBD1 or TRBD2 (5 bases each). The CDR3 spans 13 residues. With 1 base removed from V and 9 bases from J, the gap between germline ends came to 13 bases. The germline V gene encodes CDR1 SEHNR and CDR2 FQNEAQ (reference sequence). CDR3 nucleotide sequence: TGTGCCAGCAGCTTAGTCGGGGCCAGTGGGCAGTACTTC. It encodes CASSLVGASGQYF.

This clonotype was seen repeatedly, ten times or more. The chain combines TRBV5-1 with TRBJ1-2, with D maybe TRBD1 (6 bases). CDR3 size: 14 residues. Looked up from germline, CDR1 is SGHRS and CDR2 is YFSETQ. The V end lost 1 base, the J end lost 3 bases, and 10 bases lay between the germline ends. The DNA for the CDR3 is TGCGCCAGCAGCTTGCTCAGGGGTGACTATGGCTACACCTTC. It encodes CASSLLRGDYGYTF. Filled out from reference TRBV5-1 and TRBJ1-2, the complete variable domain reads KAGVTQTPRYLIKTRGQQVTLSCSPISGHRSVSWYQQTPGQGLQFLFEYFSETQRNKGNFPGRFSGRQFSNSRSEMNVSTLELGDSALYLCASSLLRGDYGYTFGSGTRLTVV.

The V and J genes are TRBV10-3 and TRBJ2-3; 9 bases map to TRBD1. The CDR3 is 13 residues long. Germline loops: CDR1 ENHRY, CDR2 SYGVKD. Trimming cost V 8 bases and J 4 bases; bases outside gene matches: 4. The CDR3 here is CAIGDRVADTQYF. The CDR3 DNA reads TGTGCCATCGGGGACAGGGTGGCAGATACGCAGTATTTT.

This clonotype was counted ten times or more. V usage is TRBV3-1 and J usage is TRBJ2-5; 7 nucleotides agree with TRBD1. Germline trimming cut 4 bases from V and 1 base from J; bases unmatched to any gene: 6. The CDR3 is 15 amino acids. From germline, CDR1 is LGHDT and CDR2 YNNKEL (reference sequence). CDR3 DNA sequence: TGTGCCAGCAGCCGCCAGGGGACAGCCCAAGAGACCCAGTACTTC. Its translation: CASSRQGTAQETQYF.

The V call is TRBV20-1, the J call TRBJ2-5, with 16 bases matching TRBD2. V lost 7 bases and J lost 7; bases outside the gene matches: 6. The CDR3 contains 14 residues. In germline, CDR1 is DFQATT, CDR2 SNEGSKA (reference sequence). The DNA for the CDR3 is TGCAGTGTTACTGGGACTAGCGGGGGGGGGACCCAGTACTTC. This encodes CSVTGTSGGGTQYF.